The following is a T cell receptor beta chain sequence with its context. These data originate in a study of blood T cell repertoires in COVID-19. Study-level information: PBMCs, B-cell-depleted T cells, or T cells were the source of the cDNA or gDNA that made up the material.

The length of the CDR3 is 15 residues. CDR1 is KGHSH and CDR2 is LQKENI in the germline V gene. V lost 2 bases and J lost 3, with 13 bases in between. Sequenced by immunoSEQ multiplex PCR; TCRdb stores in-frame clones only, minus some. The sample lists about 310,000 clones; about 88% were seen once. Participant age was roughly 18 to 90 years, and participants resided in about two dozen US areas. Participant reports of clinical history set cohort assignment. Cohort 3 recovered donors had two negative PCRs, clearance, or symptom resolution. The V call is TRBV18, the J call TRBJ1-2; D is unclear. The origin of this receptor is a woman aged 40 to 55 who had recovered from COVID-19. Sequencing was carried out using PBMCs or T cells enriched from blood (not recorded which). The CDR3 DNA reads as TGTGCCAGCTCACCATTTGGGCGAGCGGACTATGGCTACACCTTC. Translation gives CASSPFGRADYGYTF.